A selection of T cell receptor beta chains follows, all from one sample in a study of T-cell reconstitution after alpha-beta-depleted transplantation in children. TCRdb reprocessed the PCR reads with MiXCR, giving one entry per CDR3 protein. Here the sample spans 500,000 to 750,000 distinct CDR3 sequences, approximately 13% being singletons. This specimen was PBMCs, mostly from graft donor cells, taken 360 days after TCRalphabeta/CD19-depleted stem cell transplant. These receptors were obtained from a male patient between 5 and 17 years old who had a stem cell transplant for acute myeloid leukemia, so the T cells may come from the graft donor. Each CDR3 is given with its conserved first and last residue.

v_gene	j_gene	CDR3aa
TRBV6-5	TRBJ2-3	CASSTRTGLSTDTQYF
TRBV20-1	TRBJ2-7	CSACDGSYEQYF
TRBV6-2/TRBV6-3	TRBJ2-7	CASSYSTDRGAYEQYF
TRBV5-1	TRBJ2-3	CASSARLPGDTQYF
TRBV7-2	TRBJ2-1	CASSLSSGIPYNEQFF
TRBV5-1	TRBJ2-2	CASSYTVHTGELFF
TRBV4-2	TRBJ1-2	CASSPPGTGASYGYTF
TRBV20-1	TRBJ2-7	CSAEGTSAPGSEQYF
TRBV29-1	TRBJ1-2	CSGDSSYGYTF
TRBV24-1	TRBJ2-7	CATSDSGTGNTYEQYF
TRBV6-2/TRBV6-3	TRBJ2-5	CASSYVLFVQETQYF